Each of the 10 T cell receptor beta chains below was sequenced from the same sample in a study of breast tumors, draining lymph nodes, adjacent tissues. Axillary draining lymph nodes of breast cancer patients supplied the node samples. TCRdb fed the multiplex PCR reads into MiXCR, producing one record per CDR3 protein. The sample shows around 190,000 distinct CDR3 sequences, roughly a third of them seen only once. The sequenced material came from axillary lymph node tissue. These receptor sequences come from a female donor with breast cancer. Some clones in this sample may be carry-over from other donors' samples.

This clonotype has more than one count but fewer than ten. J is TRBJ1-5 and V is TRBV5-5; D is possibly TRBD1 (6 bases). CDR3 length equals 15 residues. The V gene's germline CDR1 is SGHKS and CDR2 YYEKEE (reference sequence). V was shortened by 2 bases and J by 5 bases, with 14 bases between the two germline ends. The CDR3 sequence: CASSLLPAGDQPQHF. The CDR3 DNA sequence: TGTGCCAGCAGCTTATTGCCGGCAGGGGATCAGCCCCAGCATTTT.

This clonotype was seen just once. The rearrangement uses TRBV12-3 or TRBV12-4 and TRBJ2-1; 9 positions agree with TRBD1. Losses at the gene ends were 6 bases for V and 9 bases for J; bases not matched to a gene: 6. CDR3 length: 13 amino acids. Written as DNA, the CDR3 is TGTGCCAGCAGGGCCACAGGGGGCGGTGAGCAGTTCTTC. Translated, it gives CASRATGGGEQFF.

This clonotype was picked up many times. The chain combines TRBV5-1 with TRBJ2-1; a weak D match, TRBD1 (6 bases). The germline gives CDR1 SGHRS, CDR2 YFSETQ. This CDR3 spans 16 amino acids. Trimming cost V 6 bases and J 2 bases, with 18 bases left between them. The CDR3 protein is CASTLGGRAPYNEQFF. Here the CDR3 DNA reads TGCGCCAGCACCTTAGGGGGTCGGGCCCCCTACAATGAGCAGTTCTTC. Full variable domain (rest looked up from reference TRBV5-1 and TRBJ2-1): KAGVTQTPRYLIKTRGQQVTLSCSPISGHRSVSWYQQTPGQGLQFLFEYFSETQRNKGNFPGRFSGRQFSNSRSEMNVSTLELGDSALYLCASTLGGRAPYNEQFFGPGTRLTVL.

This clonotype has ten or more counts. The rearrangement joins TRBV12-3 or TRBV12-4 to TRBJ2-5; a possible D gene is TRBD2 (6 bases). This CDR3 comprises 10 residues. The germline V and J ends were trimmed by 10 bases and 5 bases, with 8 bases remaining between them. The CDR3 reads CATRGETQYF. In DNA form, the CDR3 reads TGTGCCACCCGGGGGGAGACCCAGTACTTC.

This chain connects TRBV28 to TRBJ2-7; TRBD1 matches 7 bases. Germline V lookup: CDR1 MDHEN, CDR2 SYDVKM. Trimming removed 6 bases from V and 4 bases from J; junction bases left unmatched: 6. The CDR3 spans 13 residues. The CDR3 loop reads CASRTQGEYEQYF. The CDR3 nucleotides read TGTGCCAGCAGGACTCAGGGGGAATACGAGCAGTACTTC.

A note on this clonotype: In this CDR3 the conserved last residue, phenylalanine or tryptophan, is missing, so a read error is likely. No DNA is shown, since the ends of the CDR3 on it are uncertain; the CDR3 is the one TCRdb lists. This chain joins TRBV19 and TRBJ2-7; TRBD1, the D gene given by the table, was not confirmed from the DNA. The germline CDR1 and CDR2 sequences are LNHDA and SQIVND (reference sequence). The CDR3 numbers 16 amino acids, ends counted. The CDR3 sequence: CASSTRQGSFSYEQYS.

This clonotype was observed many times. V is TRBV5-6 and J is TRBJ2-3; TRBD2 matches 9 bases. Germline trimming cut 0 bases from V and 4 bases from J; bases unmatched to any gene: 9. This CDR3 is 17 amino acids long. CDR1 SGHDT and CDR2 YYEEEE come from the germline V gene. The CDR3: CASSLEVGGGAPDTQYF. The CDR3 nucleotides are TGTGCCAGCAGCTTGGAGGTGGGCGGGGGGGCCCCAGATACGCAGTATTTT.

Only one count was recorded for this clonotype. Here the CDR3 reads CARRTGGTNEKLFF. CDR3 DNA: TGTGCCAGGAGAACAGGGGGCACTAATGAAAAACTGTTTTTT. The chain recombines TRBV6-1 with TRBJ1-4, with 9 bases lining up with TRBD1. V was pared by 9 bases and J by 2 bases, with 4 bases of the junction left unmatched. This CDR3 spans 14 amino acids. The germline CDR1 and CDR2 sequences are MNHNS and SASEGT.

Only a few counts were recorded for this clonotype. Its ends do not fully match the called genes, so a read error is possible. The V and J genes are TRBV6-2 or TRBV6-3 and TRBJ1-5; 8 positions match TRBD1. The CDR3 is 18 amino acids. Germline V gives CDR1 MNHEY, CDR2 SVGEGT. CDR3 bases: TGTGCCAGCAGTCACTCGTCTTTCCAGGGGGCGCGGAATCAGCCCCAGCATTTT. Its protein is CASSHSSFQGARNQPQHF.

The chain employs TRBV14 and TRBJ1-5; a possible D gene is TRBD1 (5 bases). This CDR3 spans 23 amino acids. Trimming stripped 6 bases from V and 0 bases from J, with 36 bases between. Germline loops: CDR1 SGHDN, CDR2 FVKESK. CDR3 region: CASSQLAGGYTGATRNSNQPQHF. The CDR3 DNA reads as TGTGCCAGCAGTCAACTAGCGGGAGGATACACCGGGGCGACACGGAATAGCAATCAGCCCCAGCATTTT.